The rows below give T cell receptor beta chains drawn from one sample of a study of shared clonotypes between healthy human individuals. The assay was immunoSEQ multiplex PCR, and TCRdb's table has in-frame clones only and misses some. The sample lists about 2.4 million clones, over 85% seen once, with 0.35% to 0.45% in the top ten. Sequenced material: naive CD4+ T cells from PBMCs. Every receptor here comes from a man aged 18-30 years in good health. Some clones in this sample may be carry-over from other donors' samples. Each CDR3 is given with its conserved first and last residue. Fields, in order: D gene, J gene, V gene, clone size, CDR3 DNA, CDR3 protein. The D gene is left open where the match is weak. Clone size is given for some rows only: seen once, a few or many times, or a class if the clone is expanded.

-,TRBJ1-1,TRBV28,-,TGTGCGACCCGAGGGTCGAACACTGAAGCTTTCTTT,CATRGSNTEAFF
-,TRBJ2-2,TRBV9,once,TGTGCCAGCAGCGTCCGAATAGCCACCGGGGAGCTGTTTTTT,CASSVRIATGELFF
TRBD2,TRBJ2-3,TRBV11-2,-,TGTGCCAGCAGCTTTAAGCTGCGGCTAGCGGGAACAGATACGCAGTATTTT,CASSFKLRLAGTDTQYF
-,TRBJ2-7,TRBV25-1,-,TGTGCCAGCAGGGAGGGGGGCACTTCCTACGAGCAGTACTTC,CASREGGTSYEQYF
-,TRBJ1-1,TRBV2,few,TGTGCCAGCAGTGGCCGAGCAAACACTGAAGCTTTCTTT,CASSGRANTEAFF
TRBD1,TRBJ1-4,TRBV28,-,TGTGCCAGCAACACAGGGGGAGCAAAACTGTTTTTT,CASNTGGAKLFF
-,TRBJ1-4,TRBV10-3,few,TGTGCCATCAGTGAGTCCGAAAAACTGTTTTTT,CAISESEKLFF
TRBD2,TRBJ2-1,TRBV2,few,TGTGCCAGCGGGACTAGCGGATACAATGAGCAGTTCTTC,CASGTSGYNEQFF
TRBD2,TRBJ2-2,TRBV5-6,-,TGTGCCAGCAGCTTGCTGGGTAGCGGGGGGAACACCGGGGAGCTGTTTTTT,CASSLLGSGGNTGELFF
TRBD2,TRBJ2-1,TRBV9,-,TGTGCCAGCAGCGTAACTAGCGGGGTCTCCTACAATGAGCAGTTCTTC,CASSVTSGVSYNEQFF
-,TRBJ1-2,TRBV5-1,once,TGCGCCAGCAGCTTGGCCCCACCACCTGGGGATGGCTACACCTTC,CASSLAPPPGDGYTF
-,TRBJ2-7,TRBV28,once,TGTGCCAGCAGTGGGAGAAACGAGCAGTACTTC,CASSGRNEQYF
-,TRBJ1-4,TRBV18,-,TGTGCCAGCTCACCGGGCAACAATGAAAAACTGTTTTTT,CASSPGNNEKLFF
TRBD1,TRBJ1-4,TRBV25-1,-,TGTGCCAGCAGTGGACAACAGGGGGCGAGAAGTGAAAAACTGTTTTTT,CASSGQQGARSEKLFF
TRBD1,TRBJ1-5,TRBV18,-,TGTGCCAGCTCACCAGGAGGGACAGGGAGCAATCAGCCCCAGCATTTT,CASSPGGTGSNQPQHF
TRBD2,TRBJ2-7,TRBV5-4,-,TGTGCCAGCAGCCAAGCGGGGGACGAGCAGTACTTC,CASSQAGDEQYF
-,TRBJ2-7,TRBV9,-,TGTGCCAGCAGCGTAGGACCAGATGTCGAGCAGTACTTC,CASSVGPDVEQYF
-,TRBJ1-1,TRBV18,-,TGTGCCAGCTCACCACCCTCAGGTGGTGGTAACACTGAAGCTTTCTTT,CASSPPSGGGNTEAFF
-,TRBJ2-7,TRBV5-4,-,TGTGCCAGCAGCGACGGGCGAGCCTACGAGCAGTACTTC,CASSDGRAYEQYF
-,TRBJ1-2,TRBV7-8,-,TGTGCCAGCAGCTTAAGTGCTGGGCTGGGCTATGGCTACACCTTC,CASSLSAGLGYGYTF
-,TRBJ1-2,TRBV28,-,TGTGCCAGCAGGATTGACGGGAACTATGGCTACACCTTC,CASRIDGNYGYTF
TRBD1,TRBJ1-4,TRBV6-5,-,TGTGCCAGCAGTTTCGACCGGGACAGTGAAAAACTGTTTTTT,CASSFDRDSEKLFF
-,TRBJ1-3,TRBV25-1,-,TGTGCCAGCACCTTGTCCGCTCCCAGCTCTGGAAACACCATATATTTT,CASTLSAPSSGNTIYF
-,TRBJ2-1,TRBV2,-,TGTGCCAGCAAGGAAGCGGAATACAATGAGCAGTTCTTC,CASKEAEYNEQFF
TRBD1,TRBJ1-5,TRBV19,-,TGTGCCAGTACCCGGGACAGAATCAATCAGCCCCAGCATTTT,CASTRDRINQPQHF
-,TRBJ2-5,TRBV7-2,-,TGTGCCAGCAGCTTTAGCAGCCGGAGGCAAGAGACCCAGTACTTC,CASSFSSRRQETQYF
-,TRBJ1-1,TRBV5-5,-,TGTGCCAGCGCAGACCGGGTCCAAAAAATGGACGCTTTCTTT,CASADRVQKMDAFF
-,TRBJ1-6,TRBV6-5,-,TGTGCCAGCAGTTATCAGGGGAATTCACCCCTCCACTTT,CASSYQGNSPLHF
TRBD2,TRBJ2-7,TRBV4-1,-,TGCGCCAGCAGCCCCCCCTGGTCTAGCGGGAGTGGCGAGCAGTACTTC,CASSPPWSSGSGEQYF
TRBD2,TRBJ2-2,TRBV4-1,-,TGCGCCAGCAGCCAAAGGACTAGCGGGAACACCGGGGAGCTGTTTTTT,CASSQRTSGNTGELFF
-,TRBJ2-5,TRBV4-2,-,TGTGCCAGCAGCTGCCCGCGAGGGGCCGAAAAATTTAGGACCCAGTACTTC,CASSCPRGAEKFRTQYF
TRBD2,TRBJ2-3,TRBV7-3,-,TGTGCCAGCAGCTTATCAGCGGGAGGACGCACAGATACGCAGTATTTT,CASSLSAGGRTDTQYF
TRBD1,TRBJ1-2,TRBV27,few,TGTGCCAGCAAACGACAGGGATTGGGCTACACCTTC,CASKRQGLGYTF
TRBD1,TRBJ2-7,TRBV18,-,TGTGCCAGCTCACCACCGCCGACAGGGGTCGGCGAGCAGTACTTC,CASSPPPTGVGEQYF
-,TRBJ1-5,TRBV30,-,TGTGCCTGGGCCGATGATGGGCCCCAGCATTTT,CAWADDGPQHF
-,TRBJ2-1,TRBV10-3,-,TGTGCCATCAGTTTTACAGGGGAGGATGAGCAGTTCTTC,CAISFTGEDEQFF
-,TRBJ2-1,TRBV6-5,-,TGTGCCTCGCGACGGAGCTCCTACAATGAGCAGTTCTTC,CASRRSSYNEQFF
-,TRBJ1-1,TRBV28,-,TGTGCCAGCACCCAAACGAGAGGGGGGCGGACTGAAGCTTTCTTT,CASTQTRGGRTEAFF
-,TRBJ2-7,TRBV19,-,TGTGCCACCACTGCAGGGGAAACCTACGAGCAGTACTTC,CATTAGETYEQYF
-,TRBJ2-7,TRBV18,-,TGTGCCAGCTCACCACCGACCTCCTACGAGCAGTACTTC,CASSPPTSYEQYF
-,TRBJ2-7,TRBV28,-,TGTGCCAGCAGTTTATTGAGTGGGGCGGCGGCCCCCTACGAGCAGTACTTC,CASSLLSGAAAPYEQYF
-,TRBJ1-2,TRBV28,-,TGTGCCAGCAGCGCCCCAGGGTGGACGAACTATGGCTACACCTTC,CASSAPGWTNYGYTF
TRBD2,TRBJ2-7,TRBV29-1,once,TGCAGCGTTTGGGGACTAGCGGGAGGGCCTGACGAGCAGTACTTC,CSVWGLAGGPDEQYF
-,TRBJ2-1,TRBV11-2,-,TGTGCCAGCAGCACCTTGGGACGGGATGAGCAGTTCTTC,CASSTLGRDEQFF